This TCR beta chain was profiled in a study of blood T cell repertoires in COVID-19. Study-wide background: Sources were T cells, B-cell-depleted T cells, or PBMCs; the material itself was cDNA or gDNA.

The repertoire was sequenced with immunoSEQ multiplex PCR; TCRdb's copy has only in-frame clones and lacks some. The repertoire holds roughly 230,000 clones, with approximately 83% as singletons. CDR1 is MNHEY, CDR2 SVGEGT, per germline. The CDR3 covers 15 residues. Germline trimming cut 6 bases from V and 4 bases from J; bases unmatched to any gene: 4. Sequencing was done on a sample of peripheral blood. This TCR derives from a woman aged 45-65 years with acute or convalescent COVID-19. The rearrangement uses TRBV6-2 or TRBV6-3 and TRBJ2-1; 12 bases are shared with TRBD2. The CDR3 region has the DNA TGTGCCAGCAGCCGTGGACTAGCGGGGTACAATGAGCAGTTCTTC. Translated, it gives CASSRGLAGYNEQFF.